The 27 T cell receptor beta chains below were found in one sample sequenced in a study of control samples from healthy donors and cancer patients. The data were produced by immunoSEQ multiplex PCR, yet TCRdb's version contains in-frame clones alone and is incomplete. The table has about 170,000 clones, about 90% seen once. The source material was blood. All receptors derive from a man aged 30 to 45 in good health.

The chain couples TRBV2 to TRBJ1-3; TRBD1 is a possible D gene (6 bases). The CDR3 runs 15 residues. The V gene's germline CDR1 is SNHLY and CDR2 FYNNEI. V was cut by 6 bases and J by 0 bases, with 12 bases left in between. CDR3 amino acids: CASSSGQHSGNTIYF. CDR3 nucleotides: TGTGCCAGCAGCTCCGGACAGCACTCTGGAAACACCATATATTTT. Variable domain in full (rest from reference TRBV2 and TRBJ1-3): EPEVTQTPSHQVTQMGQEVILRCVPISNHLYFYWYRQILGQKVEFLVSFYNNEISEKSEIFDDQFSVERPDGSNFTLKIRSTKLEDSAMYFCASSSGQHSGNTIYFGEGSWLTVV.

This chain uses TRBV6-2 or TRBV6-3 with TRBJ1-1; the D is unclear. V was trimmed by 6 bases and J by 5 bases, leaving 13 bases between them. The CDR3 sequence is 13 residues long. The germline V gene encodes CDR1 MNHEY and CDR2 SVGEGT. The CDR3 protein is CASSPRRGTEAFF. Written as DNA, the CDR3 is TGTGCCAGCAGCCCTCGACGGGGAACTGAAGCTTTCTTT.

This clone was detected only once. The chain recombines TRBV7-2 with TRBJ1-1; D is uncertain. The V gene lost 1 base and the J gene lost 5 bases, with 14 bases spanning the gap. The CDR3 sequence is 15 residues long. Germline lookup yields CDR1 SGHTA and CDR2 FQGNSA. CDR3 in DNA: TGTGCCAGCAGCTTAGGCCCCACCTCGAGGACTGAAGCTTTCTTT. Amino acids: CASSLGPTSRTEAFF. Full variable domain (remainder filled in from reference TRBV7-2 and TRBJ1-1): GAGVSQSPSNKVTEKGKDVELRCDPISGHTALYWYRQSLGQGLEFLIYFQGNSAPDKSGLPSDRFSAERTGGSVSTLTIQRTQQEDSAVYLCASSLGPTSRTEAFFGQGTRLTVV.

The rearrangement uses TRBV4-1 and TRBJ2-1; D is perhaps TRBD1 (5 bases). V shed 3 bases and J shed 0 bases, with 12 bases lying between them. Germline CDR1 reads MGHRA; CDR2 reads YSYEKL. The CDR3 loop spans 16 amino acids. The CDR3 nucleotides are TGCGCCAGCAGCCAGTCGACAGCCTCCTCCTACAATGAGCAGTTCTTC. Its translation: CASSQSTASSYNEQFF.

CDR3 region: CASSFPRTGELFF. For the CDR3, the DNA is TGTGCCAGCAGTTTCCCACGCACCGGGGAGCTGTTTTTT. The chain recombines TRBV6-2 or TRBV6-3 with TRBJ2-2; unclear D gene. The CDR3 runs to 13 residues. Trimming pared 4 bases from V and 4 bases from J, leaving 7 bases between. Germline CDR1 and CDR2: MNHEY and SVGEGT.

This rearrangement joins TRBV4-1 to TRBJ1-6; the D is unclear. The length of the CDR3 is 15 residues. Germline assignment: CDR1 MGHRA and CDR2 YSYEKL. V lost 3 bases and J lost 7, with 13 bases in between. In DNA, the CDR3 is TGCGCCAGCAGCCACGCATACCAGGTCAATTCACCCCTCCACTTT. This translates into CASSHAYQVNSPLHF.

The genes are TRBV7-8 and TRBJ1-1, with D possibly being TRBD1 (5 bases). Trimming took 5 bases from V and 5 from J, leaving 15 bases between them. The CDR3 sequence is 14 residues long. From germline, CDR1 is SGHVS and CDR2 FQNEAQ. The DNA of the CDR3 is TGTGCCAGCAGCCTTCAGGGTCTAGGGACTGAAGCTTTCTTT. Encoded protein: CASSLQGLGTEAFF.

This clone appeared once. V is TRBV6-5 and J is TRBJ1-2, with D tentatively TRBD1 (5 bases). Germline CDR1 is MNHEY and CDR2 is SVGAGI. The V and J ends lost 2 bases and 8 bases respectively, with 15 bases between them. This CDR3 is built from 14 residues. CDR3 bases: TGTGCCAGCAGTTACGGGGGGAATATGGAAGGCTACACCTTC. This encodes CASSYGGNMEGYTF.

Here the CDR3 reads CASSVMTGTGANVLTF. The CDR3 coding sequence is TGTGCCAGTAGTGTCATGACAGGGACTGGGGCCAACGTCCTGACTTTC. The chain employs TRBV19 and TRBJ2-6; 7 bases are shared with TRBD1. The CDR3 contains 16 residues. V lost 5 bases, J lost 2 bases, and 6 bases stayed unmatched. CDR1 is LNHDA and CDR2 is SQIVND in the germline V gene (reference sequence).

The genes are TRBV3-1 (or the pseudogene TRBV3-2) and TRBJ1-3; 8 bases are a match to TRBD1. The CDR3 extends over 14 amino acids. V lost 3 bases, J lost 4 bases, and 2 bases stayed unmatched. Per the germline V gene, CDR1 is LGHDT and CDR2 is YNNKEL (reference sequence). CDR3 bases: TGTGCCAGCAGCCAGAACAGGGGGGGAAACACCATATATTTT. Translating it yields CASSQNRGGNTIYF.

This sequence joins TRBV19 and TRBJ1-1, with TRBD1 as a possible D gene (5 bases). Germline loops: CDR1 LNHDA, CDR2 SQIVND (reference sequence). The CDR3 has 14 amino acids. V was clipped by 4 bases and J by 0 bases, with 9 bases between them. This chain's CDR3 is CASSTDRMNTEAFF. Written as DNA, the CDR3 is TGTGCCAGTAGTACCGACAGAATGAACACTGAAGCTTTCTTT.

V usage is TRBV6-2 or TRBV6-3 and J usage is TRBJ2-3, with 8 nucleotides matching TRBD2. This CDR3 has 17 residues. Germline assignment: CDR1 MNHEY and CDR2 SVGEGT. V lost 0 bases, J lost 11 bases, and 16 bases stayed unmatched. The chain's CDR3 is CASSYSGKSGSPLGQYF. The CDR3 DNA follows: TGTGCCAGCAGTTACTCCGGTAAGAGCGGGAGTCCCCTGGGGCAGTATTTT.

This clone was counted a single time. The rearrangement joins TRBV3-1 (or the pseudogene TRBV3-2) to TRBJ2-7; 8 bases agree with TRBD1. This CDR3 is 15 amino acids long. Per germline, CDR1 LGHDT and CDR2 YNNKEL (reference sequence). V trimming: 4 bases; J trimming: 5 bases; junction bases outside the gene matches: 10. CDR3 sequence reads: CASSPWTGFHDEQYF. Here the CDR3 DNA reads TGTGCCAGCAGCCCGTGGACAGGGTTCCATGACGAGCAGTACTTC.

This chain uses TRBV19 with TRBJ2-3; D is unresolved. Trimming took 4 bases from V and 4 from J, leaving 15 bases between them. The CDR3 covers 15 residues. Germline values: CDR1 LNHDA, CDR2 SQIVND (reference sequence). CDR3 region: CASSSHTRPADTQYF. Here the CDR3 DNA reads TGTGCCAGTAGTAGCCACACTCGCCCCGCAGATACGCAGTATTTT.

The chain joins TRBV3-1 (or the pseudogene TRBV3-2) to TRBJ2-2; D not resolved. V lost 4 bases to trimming and J lost 8 bases, with 8 bases between them. Germline V lookup: CDR1 LGHDT, CDR2 YNNKEL (reference sequence). The CDR3 spans 12 residues. CDR3 in DNA: TGTGCCAGCAGCCGGGGTAGGGGGGAGCTGTTTTTT. This codes for CASSRGRGELFF.

This clone was recorded only once. V is TRBV30 and J is TRBJ2-7, with D possibly matching TRBD1 (5 bases). In germline, CDR1 is GTSNPN, CDR2 SVGIG (reference sequence). The CDR3 is 16 residues long. Trimming removed 2 bases from V and 0 bases from J, with 17 bases in between. Here the CDR3 reads CAWSSLKTATSYEQYF. CDR3 coding DNA: TGTGCCTGGAGTTCGCTCAAGACAGCCACCTCCTACGAGCAGTACTTC.

This clone was seen a single time. V usage is TRBV2 and J usage is TRBJ2-5, with TRBD1 as a possible D gene (5 bases). Germline V gene data show CDR1 as SNHLY and CDR2 as FYNNEI. V was pared by 8 bases and J by 3 bases, with 10 bases between. This CDR3 has 12 amino acids. In DNA, the CDR3 is TGTGCCAGCCAAGGGGTGGAAGAGACCCAGTACTTC. Translating it yields CASQGVEETQYF. Combining the CDR3 with reference TRBV2 and TRBJ2-5 gives the whole variable domain EPEVTQTPSHQVTQMGQEVILRCVPISNHLYFYWYRQILGQKVEFLVSFYNNEISEKSEIFDDQFSVERPDGSNFTLKIRSTKLEDSAMYFCASQGVEETQYFGPGTRLLVL.

This chain uses TRBV7-9 with TRBJ2-5; 10 nucleotides align to TRBD2. V was clipped by 2 bases and J by 4 bases; unmatched bases: 10. The germline V gene encodes CDR1 SEHNR and CDR2 FQNEAQ (reference sequence). The CDR3 consists of 17 residues. CDR3 protein: CASSLRTSGSRGETQYF. DNA of the CDR3: TGTGCCAGCAGCTTAAGGACTAGCGGCTCACGAGGAGAGACCCAGTACTTC.

J is TRBJ2-7 and V is TRBV11-3, with 7 bases aligning to TRBD1. The CDR3 is 14 residues long. Germline V CDR1 and CDR2: SGHNT, YENEEA. V gave up 5 bases and J gave up 0 bases; unmatched junction bases: 4. The CDR3 loop reads CASSITGDSYEQYF. The CDR3 region has the DNA TGTGCCAGCAGCATAACAGGGGACTCCTACGAGCAGTACTTC.

Here the CDR3 DNA reads TGTGCCAGCAGCCTCTACCGGGACAGGGGAGATGAGCAGTTCTTC. This codes for CASSLYRDRGDEQFF. The V gene is TRBV3-1 (or the pseudogene TRBV3-2), the J gene TRBJ2-1, with 10 positions matching TRBD1. The CDR3 extends over 15 amino acids. In germline, CDR1 is LGHDT, CDR2 YNNKEL (reference sequence). The J segment lost 8 bases and the V segment lost 4 bases, leaving 8 bases of the junction unmatched.

This clone was counted only a few times. The chain recombines TRBV5-1 with TRBJ2-7; 7 positions match TRBD1. V lost 1 base to trimming and J lost 2 bases; unmatched junction nucleotides: 6. CDR3 length: 15 residues. CDR1 SGHRS and CDR2 YFSETQ come from the germline V gene. The CDR3 region has the DNA TGCGCCAGCAGCTTGCGAGTGACAGGGACCTACGAGCAGTACTTC. Encoded protein: CASSLRVTGTYEQYF.

The rearrangement links TRBV4-3 to TRBJ1-1; D is ambiguous. The length of the CDR3 is 15 residues. The V end was cut by 1 base, the J end by 1 base, with 10 bases between. Germline CDR1 and CDR2: LGHNA and YSLEER. In DNA form, the CDR3 reads TGCGCCAGCAGCCAAGGCAGGACTTCGAACACTGAAGCTTTCTTT. Its protein product is CASSQGRTSNTEAFF.

The chain is built from TRBV29-1 and TRBJ2-1; 8 nucleotides line up with TRBD2. The junction had 9 bases not matched to a gene; V was cut back by 0 bases and J by 5 bases. This CDR3 spans 16 amino acids. Germline CDR1 SQVTM, CDR2 ANQGSEA. CDR3 loop: CSVEDRRGGPHNEQFF. The CDR3 DNA reads TGCAGCGTTGAAGATCGTCGGGGGGGCCCACACAATGAGCAGTTCTTC.

The CDR3 DNA reads TGTGCCACCTCACAGGGGGCGAATGGGGCCAACGTCCTGACTTTC. The encoded protein is CATSQGANGANVLTF. J is TRBJ2-6 and V is TRBV5-6; TRBD1 aligns across 9 bases. The germline V gene has CDR1 SGHDT and CDR2 YYEEEE. The CDR3 has 15 residues. Losses at the gene ends were 9 bases for V and 3 bases for J; bases not matched to a gene: 7.

The chain combines TRBV7-6 with TRBJ2-3, with 16 bases lining up with TRBD2. The V segment lost 5 bases and the J segment 2 bases; nucleotides outside the gene matches: 4. Germline CDR1 reads SGHVS; CDR2 reads FNYEAQ. The CDR3 sequence is 17 residues long. The CDR3 loop is CASSPGTSGGVTDTQYF. CDR3 coding DNA: TGTGCCAGCAGCCCCGGGACTAGCGGGGGGGTCACAGATACGCAGTATTTT.

The V gene is TRBV5-1, the J gene TRBJ2-2; 11 bases agree with TRBD1. With V trimmed by 6 bases and J by 5 bases, 3 bases remained unmatched. Looked up from germline, CDR1 is SGHRS and CDR2 is YFSETQ. The CDR3 sequence is 14 residues long. Here the CDR3 DNA reads TGCGCCAGCACCCGGGACAGGGGGACCGGGGAGCTGTTTTTT. Its protein is CASTRDRGTGELFF.

The gene calls are TRBV7-7 and TRBJ2-5; no reliable D call. The CDR3 is 16 residues long. The V end lost 1 base, the J end lost 4 bases, and 16 bases lay between the germline ends. Germline V lookup: CDR1 SSHAT, CDR2 FNYEAQ (reference sequence). The CDR3 sequence: CASSLGSRQGLETQYF. CDR3 coding DNA: TGTGCCAGCAGCTTAGGTAGCCGGCAAGGGTTAGAGACCCAGTACTTC.